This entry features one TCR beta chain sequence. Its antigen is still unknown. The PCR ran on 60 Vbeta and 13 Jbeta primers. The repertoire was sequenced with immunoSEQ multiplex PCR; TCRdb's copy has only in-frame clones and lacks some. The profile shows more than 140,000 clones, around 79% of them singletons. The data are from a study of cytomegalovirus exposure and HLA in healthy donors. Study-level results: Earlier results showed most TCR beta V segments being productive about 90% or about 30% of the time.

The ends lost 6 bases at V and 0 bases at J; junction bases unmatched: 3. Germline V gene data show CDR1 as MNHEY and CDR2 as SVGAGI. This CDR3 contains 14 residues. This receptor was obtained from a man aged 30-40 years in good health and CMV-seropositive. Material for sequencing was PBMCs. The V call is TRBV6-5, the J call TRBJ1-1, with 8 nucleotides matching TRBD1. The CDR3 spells CASSRGPLNTEAFF. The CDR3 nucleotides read TGTGCCAGCAGCAGGGGGCCATTGAACACTGAAGCTTTCTTT.